This T cell receptor (beta chain) derives from a study of memory CD4+ T cells and cytomegalovirus serostatus. The sort gate was single viable CD3+CD4+CD8-CD45RO+ cells for memory CD4+ T cells. Serum IgG to CMV pp150, pp28, p38 and p52 defined serostatus. After thawing, CD4+ T cells were positively selected. Per the germline V gene, CDR1 is MGHRA and CDR2 is YSYEKL. Trimming removed 4 bases at V and 3 bases at J, with 12 bases between. This CDR3 has 14 residues. Original data processing: Out-of-frame sequences were removed, leaving 2 million to 2.5 million distinct TCRbeta sequences. TCRdb's table, derived via immunoSEQ multiplex PCR, lists solely in-frame clones and lacks some. The D gene and trimming were derived from the DNA, and the V and J assignments and clone size from that table. The sample contains some 39,000 clones, about 85% of which appear only once.

The V and J genes are TRBV4-1 and TRBJ1-1; D gene unclear. The sequenced material came from memory CD4+ T cells from blood. This sequence originates from an adult in good health and CMV-seronegative. The CDR3 coding sequence is TGCGCCAGCAGCCCCTTGTCAGTCGACACTGAAGCTTTCTTT. It encodes CASSPLSVDTEAFF.